This T cell receptor beta chain emerged from a study of T cells in Graves' hyperthyroidism and ophthalmopathy. General study findings and limits: For ophthalmopathy, model prediction preceded onset by a median about 6.4 months.

Those patients with uncontrolled infection, other autoimmune disease, pregnancy or lactation were excluded. This clonotype was picked up many times. No antigen is known for it. At one end the junction does not follow the germline gene, possibly because of a read error. The length of the CDR3 is 13 residues. The germline CDR1 and CDR2 sequences are SGHRS and YFSETQ. The TCR beta CDR3 regions underwent amplification using RNA transcripts as the source. The HTBI set primed first-round TCR CDR3 RT-PCR. Each CDR3 protein is one row after TCRdb ran MiXCR on the multiplex PCR reads. Here the sample spans about 640,000 distinct CDR3 sequences, about a fifth being singletons.

Material: blood. The chain is built from TRBV5-1 and TRBJ2-7, with D maybe TRBD2 (5 bases). The clonotype originates from a man aged 30 to 45 with Graves' ophthalmopathy. CDR3: CASSLAPAYEQYF. Here the CDR3 DNA reads TGTGCCAGCAGTTTAGCGCCAGCATACGAGCAGTACTTC. The complete variable domain, with remaining parts taken from reference TRBV5-1 and TRBJ2-7, reads KAGVTQTPRYLIKTRGQQVTLSCSPISGHRSVSWYQQTPGQGLQFLFEYFSETQRNKGNFPGRFSGRQFSNSRSEMNVSTLELGDSALYLCASSLAPAYEQYFGPGTRLTVT.